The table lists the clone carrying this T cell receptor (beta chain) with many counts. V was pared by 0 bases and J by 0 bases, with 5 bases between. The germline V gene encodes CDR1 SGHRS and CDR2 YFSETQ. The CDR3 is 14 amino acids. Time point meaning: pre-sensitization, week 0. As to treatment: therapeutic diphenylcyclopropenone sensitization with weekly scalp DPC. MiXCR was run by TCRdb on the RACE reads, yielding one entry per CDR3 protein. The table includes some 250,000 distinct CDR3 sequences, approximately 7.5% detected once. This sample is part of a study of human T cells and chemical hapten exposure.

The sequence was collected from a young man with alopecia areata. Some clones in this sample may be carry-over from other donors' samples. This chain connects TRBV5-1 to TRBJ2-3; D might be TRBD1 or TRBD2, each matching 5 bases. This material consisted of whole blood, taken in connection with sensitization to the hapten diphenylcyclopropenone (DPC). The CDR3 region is CASSLGDSTDTQYF. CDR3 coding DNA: TGCGCCAGCAGCTTGGGGGACAGCACAGATACGCAGTATTTT.